This TCR beta chain was captured in a study of blood T cells in healthy people across ages. Turning to the study itself: Capturing about one barcoded beta molecule per two T cells was achieved by template switching.

Note on this clonotype: No antigen is known for it.

Each donor supplied approximately 10 milliliters of peripheral blood. Then a second PCR, running roughly 7 to 11 cycles, was carried out with a sample-barcoded 5' primer and a J-beta primer mix. TCRdb re-derived calls from the 5' RACE reads in MiXCR, one entry per CDR3 protein. The table lists around 900,000 distinct CDR3 sequences, roughly 47% of them singletons. The CDR3 has 12 residues. V was clipped by 5 bases and J by 4 bases, with 8 bases between them. Germline CDR1 SQVTM, CDR2 ANQGSEA. Regarding the study as a whole: Possibly confounding the expanded clonotype changes was the fact that donor CMV status was unknown.

The source of this sequence is a woman aged 55-69 years in good health. This chain joins TRBV29-1 and TRBJ1-4, with D uncertain. Sequencing was carried out using blood. The chain's CDR3 is CSVKGGNEKLFF. The CDR3 region has the DNA TGCAGCGTTAAGGGAGGTAATGAAAAACTGTTTTTT.